The rows below give T cell receptor beta chains drawn from one sample of a study of T cell responses to AZD1222 COVID-19 vaccine. Data came from immunoSEQ multiplex PCR; TCRdb stores just in-frame clones and leaves some out. In the table there are more than 150,000 clones, around nine tenths of which are singletons. The sample consisted of peripheral blood, taken 28 days after the second AZD1222 dose. The receptors shown here come from an adult who received the AZD1222 COVID-19 vaccine. Each CDR3 is given with its conserved first and last residue. Each record gives: clone size, V gene, J gene, CDR3 protein. Size is stated for part of the rows, as once, few or many counts, or as a class when the clone is expanded.

abundance: -
v_gene: TRBV18
j_gene: TRBJ2-1
CDR3aa: CASSPQGLAYNEQFF

abundance: -
v_gene: TRBV9
j_gene: TRBJ2-7
CDR3aa: CASSSGQGGYEQYF

abundance: -
v_gene: TRBV4-1
j_gene: TRBJ2-1
CDR3aa: CASSQDLQGTGGRYNEQFF

abundance: -
v_gene: TRBV19
j_gene: TRBJ2-7
CDR3aa: CASSIVGVGSYEQYF

abundance: -
v_gene: TRBV2
j_gene: TRBJ1-1
CDR3aa: CASLRTENTEAFF

abundance: once
v_gene: TRBV7-6
j_gene: TRBJ2-1
CDR3aa: CASSFTWRGNEQFF

abundance: -
v_gene: TRBV9
j_gene: TRBJ1-2
CDR3aa: CASSNGRTGGRYGYTF

abundance: once
v_gene: TRBV6-6
j_gene: TRBJ1-2
CDR3aa: CASRTGTAYGYTF

abundance: once
v_gene: TRBV5-5
j_gene: TRBJ1-4
CDR3aa: CASSRRESGDSTNEKLFF

abundance: -
v_gene: TRBV6-5
j_gene: TRBJ2-7
CDR3aa: CASWGQGGYEQYF

abundance: -
v_gene: TRBV19
j_gene: TRBJ1-5
CDR3aa: CAVTGNSNQPQHF

abundance: -
v_gene: TRBV27
j_gene: TRBJ2-7
CDR3aa: CASSSQGRANYEQYF